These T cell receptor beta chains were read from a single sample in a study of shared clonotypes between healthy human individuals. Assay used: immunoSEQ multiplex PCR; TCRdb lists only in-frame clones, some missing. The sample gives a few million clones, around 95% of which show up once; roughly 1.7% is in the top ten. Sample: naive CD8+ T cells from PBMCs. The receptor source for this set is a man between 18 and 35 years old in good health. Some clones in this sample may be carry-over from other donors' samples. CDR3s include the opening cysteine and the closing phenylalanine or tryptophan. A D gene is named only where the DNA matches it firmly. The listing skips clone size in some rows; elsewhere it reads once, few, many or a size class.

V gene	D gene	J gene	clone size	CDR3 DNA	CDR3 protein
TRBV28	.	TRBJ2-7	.	TGTGCCAGCAGTCTAGGGCCTGGGGGTACCTACGAGCAGTACTTC	CASSLGPGGTYEQYF
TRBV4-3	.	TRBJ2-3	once	TGCGCCAGCAGCCAAGATGGAGCTATTAGCACAGATACGCAGTATTTT	CASSQDGAISTDTQYF
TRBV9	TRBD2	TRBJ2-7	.	TGTGCCAGCAGCGCGGGACTAGCGGCCTACGAGCAGTACTTC	CASSAGLAAYEQYF
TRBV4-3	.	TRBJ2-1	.	TGCGCCAGCAGCCCATCAACCCCGCAGATTTACAATGAGCAGTTCTTC	CASSPSTPQIYNEQFF
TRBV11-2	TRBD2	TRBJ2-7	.	TGTGCCAGCAGCCTAACCTCTAGCGGCTCCTACGAGCAGTACTTC	CASSLTSSGSYEQYF
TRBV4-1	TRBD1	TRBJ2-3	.	TGCGCCAGCAGCCAAGATGACAGGGCCACAGATACGCAGTATTTT	CASSQDDRATDTQYF
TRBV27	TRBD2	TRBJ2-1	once	TGTGCCAGCAGTTTGTCGCTAGCGGGAGTTTATGAGCAGTTCTTC	CASSLSLAGVYEQFF
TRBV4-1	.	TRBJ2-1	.	TGCGCCAGCAGCGGCCGGGAGAGTAACAATGAGCAGTTCTTC	CASSGRESNNEQFF
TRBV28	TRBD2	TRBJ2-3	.	TGTGCCAGCAGTTTGCTAGCGGGAGAGACAGATACGCAGTATTTT	CASSLLAGETDTQYF
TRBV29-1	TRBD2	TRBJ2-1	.	TGCAGCGTTCTTGGCGGGAGGTTCGATGAGCAGTTCTTC	CSVLGGRFDEQFF
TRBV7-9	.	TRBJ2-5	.	TGTGCCAGCAGCTGGAAGGAGGCGGTAGAGACCCAGTACTTC	CASSWKEAVETQYF
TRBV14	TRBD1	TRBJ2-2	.	TGTGCCAGCAGCCAAGAACAGGGGACCGGGGAGCTGTTTTTT	CASSQEQGTGELFF
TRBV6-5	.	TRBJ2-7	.	TGTGCCAGCAGCCCAATGGGAGCCTACGAGCAGTACTTC	CASSPMGAYEQYF
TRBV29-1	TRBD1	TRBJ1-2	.	TGCAGCGTTGCTGGGGGACAGGGTATTCATGGCTACACCTTC	CSVAGGQGIHGYTF
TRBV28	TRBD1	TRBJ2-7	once	TGTGCCAGCAGTTTTTCCAGAGGGGGCCACGAGCAGTACTTC	CASSFSRGGHEQYF
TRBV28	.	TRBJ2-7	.	TGTGCCAGCAGTTTGGGACCGGGTCCCTCCTACGAGCAGTACTTC	CASSLGPGPSYEQYF
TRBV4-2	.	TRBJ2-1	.	TGTGCCAGCAGCCAAGAAGCCCTGAGCAGGAATGAGCAGTTCTTC	CASSQEALSRNEQFF
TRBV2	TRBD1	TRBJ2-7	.	TGTGCCAGCAGTGAATCGGGCAGGCAGGGGGCCGAGCAGTACTTC	CASSESGRQGAEQYF
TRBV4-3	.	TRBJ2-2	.	TGCGCCAGCAGCCAAGTGGTGGGGACCACCGGGGAGCTGTTTTTT	CASSQVVGTTGELFF
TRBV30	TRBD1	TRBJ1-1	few	TGTGCCGTAATACAGGGGCTGAACACTGAAGCTTTCTTT	CAVIQGLNTEAFF
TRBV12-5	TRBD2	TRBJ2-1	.	TGTGCTAGTGGCTGGGGGGGACCGCAGTTCTTC	CASGWGGPQFF
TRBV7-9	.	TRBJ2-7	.	TGTGCCAGCAGAAATGACAGGACTACCTACGAGCAGTACTTC	CASRNDRTTYEQYF
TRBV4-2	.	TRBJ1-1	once	TGTGCCAGCAGCCAAGAACGAGGGACCCATGGGGCTTTCTTT	CASSQERGTHGAFF
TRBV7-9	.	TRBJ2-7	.	TGTGCCAGCAGCTCCCCAGCCGGGCCGCACTACGAGCAGTACTTC	CASSSPAGPHYEQYF
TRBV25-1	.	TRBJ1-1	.	TGTGCCAGCAGTGACCAGTCTGAAGCTTTCTTT	CASSDQSEAFF
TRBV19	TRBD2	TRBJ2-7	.	TGTGCCAGTAGACTACTAGCGGGAGTTGGCTACGAGCAGTACTTC	CASRLLAGVGYEQYF
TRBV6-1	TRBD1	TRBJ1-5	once	TGTGCCAGCAGTGAAGGACAGGGGGTGGATCAGCCCCAGCATTTT	CASSEGQGVDQPQHF
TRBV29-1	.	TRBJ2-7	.	TGCAGCGTTGAGAATAAGGGGAACCCCTACGAGCAGTACTTC	CSVENKGNPYEQYF
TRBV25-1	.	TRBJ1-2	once	TGTGCCAGCAGTGAAAACGGACATTCAGCTAACTATGGCTACACCTTC	CASSENGHSANYGYTF
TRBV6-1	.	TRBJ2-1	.	TGTGCCAGCGATGGCAAGGACAATGAGCAGTTCTTC	CASDGKDNEQFF
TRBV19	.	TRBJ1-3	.	TGTGCCAGTAGTCCACCCCCGAAAGATCTCTCTGGAAACACCATATATTTT	CASSPPPKDLSGNTIYF
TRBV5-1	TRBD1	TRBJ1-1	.	TGCGCCAGCAGCTTCGACAGGGGAAATTTGAACACTGAAGCTTTCTTT	CASSFDRGNLNTEAFF
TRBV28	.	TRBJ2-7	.	TGTGCCAGCAGCATACAGGGTACGAACGAGCAGTACTTC	CASSIQGTNEQYF
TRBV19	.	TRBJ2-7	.	TGTGCCAGTAGTCCCCTGGGCAGGGGCTACGAGCAGTACTTC	CASSPLGRGYEQYF
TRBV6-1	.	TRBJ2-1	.	TGTGCCGTCTATTCGGGGTGGGAGCAGTTCTTC	CAVYSGWEQFF
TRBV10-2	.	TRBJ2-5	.	TGCGCCAGCAGTGCCGGGGAAGAGACCCAGTACTTC	CASSAGEETQYF
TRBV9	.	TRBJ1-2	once	TGTGCCAGCAGCGTAGGGGACGGGGACTATGGCTACACCTTC	CASSVGDGDYGYTF
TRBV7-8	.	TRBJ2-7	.	TGTGCCACCCGTCCCGGCCCGAGCTACGAGCAGTACTTC	CATRPGPSYEQYF
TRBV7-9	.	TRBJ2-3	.	TGTGCCAGCAGCCCGCGACCGAGACAAAAACTTAGCACAGATACGCAGTATTTT	CASSPRPRQKLSTDTQYF
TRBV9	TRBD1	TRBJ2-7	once	TGTGCCAGCAGCGTCGGACAGGTCCACGAGCAGTACTTC	CASSVGQVHEQYF
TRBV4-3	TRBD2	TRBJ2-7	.	TGCGCCAGCAGCCAAGATTATCCTAGCGGACCCTACGAGCAGTACTTC	CASSQDYPSGPYEQYF
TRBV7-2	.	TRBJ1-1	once	TGTGCCAGCAGCTTATTCGGTAGGAACACTGAAGCTTTCTTT	CASSLFGRNTEAFF
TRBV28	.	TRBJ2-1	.	TGTGCCAGCAGGGATTCGGACTTCCACAATGAGCAGTTCTTC	CASRDSDFHNEQFF
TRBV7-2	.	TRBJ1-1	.	TGTGCCAGCAGCTTAGAGCCCCGAGGGATGAACACTGAAGCTTTCTTT	CASSLEPRGMNTEAFF
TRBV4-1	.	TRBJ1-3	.	TGCGCCAGCAGCTTACCGCAAAGAGGGTCTGGAAACACCATATATTTT	CASSLPQRGSGNTIYF
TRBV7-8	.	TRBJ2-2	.	TGTGCCAGCAGCTTAGAAGCGATGGAGTGGGGCACCGGGGAGCTGTTTTTT	CASSLEAMEWGTGELFF
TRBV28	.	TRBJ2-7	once	TGTGCCAGCAGCCTGTGGGGCGAGCAGTACTTC	CASSLWGEQYF
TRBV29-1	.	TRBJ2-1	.	TGCAGCGCCCAGAAACTAGATACCCATGAGCAGTTCTTC	CSAQKLDTHEQFF
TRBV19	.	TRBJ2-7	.	TGTGCCAGTAGTACCGGGACTGGATACGAGCAGTACTTC	CASSTGTGYEQYF
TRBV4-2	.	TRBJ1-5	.	TGTGCCAGCAGCCAAGAGGGGAATAGCAATCAGCCCCAGCATTTT	CASSQEGNSNQPQHF
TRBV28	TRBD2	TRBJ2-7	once	TGTGCCAGCAGGCACCTTAGCGGGTACGAGCAGTACTTC	CASRHLSGYEQYF
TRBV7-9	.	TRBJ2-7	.	TGTGCCAGCAATCCATTGAGCTCGGAGTACGAGCAGTACTTC	CASNPLSSEYEQYF
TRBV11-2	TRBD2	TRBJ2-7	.	TGTGCCAGCAGTCCAACCATACCTAGCGGGAAGACCTACGAGCAGTACTTC	CASSPTIPSGKTYEQYF
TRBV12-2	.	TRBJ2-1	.	TGTGCAAGTCGCTCCCCCGCATGTTCGGCGGGAGGGAGCTCCTACAATGAGCAGTTCTTC	CASRSPACSAGGSSYNEQFF
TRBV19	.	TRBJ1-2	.	TGTGCCAGTAGTTTCAGGGGCGCTTCAGATGGCTACACCTTC	CASSFRGASDGYTF
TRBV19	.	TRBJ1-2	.	TGTGCCAGTAGTATAGACGAGGGCGGGAACTATGGCTACACCTTC	CASSIDEGGNYGYTF
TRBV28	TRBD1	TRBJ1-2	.	TGTGCCAGCAGTGTGGACAGGGGCCGCTATGGCTACACCTTC	CASSVDRGRYGYTF
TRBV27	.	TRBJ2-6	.	TGTGCCAGCAGCCCTGGAGGGGCCAACGTCCTGACTTTC	CASSPGGANVLTF
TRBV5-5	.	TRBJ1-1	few	TGTGCCAGCAGCTTGTATCCGGGGAGAGGCATGAACACTGAAGCTTTCTTT	CASSLYPGRGMNTEAFF